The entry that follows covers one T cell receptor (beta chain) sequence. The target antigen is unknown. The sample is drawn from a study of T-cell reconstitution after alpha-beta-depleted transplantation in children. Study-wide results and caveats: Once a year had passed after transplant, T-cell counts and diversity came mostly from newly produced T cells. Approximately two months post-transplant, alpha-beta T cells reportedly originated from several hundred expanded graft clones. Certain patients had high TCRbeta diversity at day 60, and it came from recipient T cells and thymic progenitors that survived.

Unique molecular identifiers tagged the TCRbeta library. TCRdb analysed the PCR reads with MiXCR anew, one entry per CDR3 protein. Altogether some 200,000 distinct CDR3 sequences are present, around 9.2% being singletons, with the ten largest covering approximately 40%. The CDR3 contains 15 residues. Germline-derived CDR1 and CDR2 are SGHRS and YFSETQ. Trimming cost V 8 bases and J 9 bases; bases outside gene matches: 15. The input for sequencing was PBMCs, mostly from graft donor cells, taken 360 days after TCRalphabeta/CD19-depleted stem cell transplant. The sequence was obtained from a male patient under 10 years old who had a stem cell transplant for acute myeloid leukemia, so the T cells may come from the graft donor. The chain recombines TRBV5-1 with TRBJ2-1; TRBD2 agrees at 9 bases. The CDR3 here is CASGSGTSSLGEQFF. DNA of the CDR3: TGCGCCAGTGGATCCGGGACTAGCTCTTTGGGTGAGCAGTTCTTC.